This T cell receptor (beta chain) stems from a study of blood T cell repertoires in COVID-19. The overall study: Sample material is recorded as cDNA or gDNA derived from T cells, B-cell-depleted T cells, or PBMCs.

Original data processing: Researchers report that nucleated cell counts were estimated from reference gene primer amplification. The assay was immunoSEQ multiplex PCR, and TCRdb's table has in-frame clones only and misses some. V, J and clone size reflect that table, while D and trimming were determined from the DNA. The sample records some 200,000 clones, around 94% being singletons. In its sample, this clone was seen once. A Seattle source enrolled patients during active infection and followed them longitudinally. This TCR derives from a man aged 30-40 years with COVID-19, enrolled during active disease. Sequenced material: peripheral blood.

CDR3 sequence (DNA): TGTGCCAGCAGCGACAGGGGGGAGGGAAACACCATATATTTT. Its protein is CASSDRGEGNTIYF. The J gene is TRBJ1-3, the V gene TRBV2; 9 bases fit TRBD1. In germline, CDR1 is SNHLY, CDR2 FYNNEI. This CDR3 is built from 14 residues. After removal of 6 bases from V and 4 bases from J, the junction contained 4 bases not matched to a gene.